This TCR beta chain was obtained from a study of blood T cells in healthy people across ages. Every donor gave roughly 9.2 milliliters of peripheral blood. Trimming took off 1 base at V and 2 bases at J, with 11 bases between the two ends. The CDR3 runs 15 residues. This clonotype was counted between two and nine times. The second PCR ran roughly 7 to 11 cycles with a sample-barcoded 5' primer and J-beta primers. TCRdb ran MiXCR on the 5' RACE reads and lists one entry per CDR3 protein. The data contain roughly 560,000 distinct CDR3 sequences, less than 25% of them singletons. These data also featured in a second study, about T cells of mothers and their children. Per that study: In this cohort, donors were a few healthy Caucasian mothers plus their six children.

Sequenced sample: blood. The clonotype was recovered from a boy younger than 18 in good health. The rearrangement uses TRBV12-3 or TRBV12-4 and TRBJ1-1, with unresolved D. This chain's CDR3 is CASSLESRINTEAFF. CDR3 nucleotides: TGTGCCAGCAGTTTAGAGTCAAGGATCAACACTGAAGCTTTCTTT.